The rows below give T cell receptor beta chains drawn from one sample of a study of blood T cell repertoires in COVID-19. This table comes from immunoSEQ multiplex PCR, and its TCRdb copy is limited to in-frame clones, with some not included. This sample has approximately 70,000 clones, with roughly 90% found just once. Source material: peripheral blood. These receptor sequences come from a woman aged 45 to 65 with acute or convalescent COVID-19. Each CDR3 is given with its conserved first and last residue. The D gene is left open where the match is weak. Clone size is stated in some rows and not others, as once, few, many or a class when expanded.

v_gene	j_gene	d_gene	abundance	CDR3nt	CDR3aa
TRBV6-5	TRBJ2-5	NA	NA	TGTGCCAGCAGTAGGACAGTCCAAGAGACCCAGTACTTC	CASSRTVQETQYF
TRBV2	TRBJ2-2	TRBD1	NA	TGTGCCAGCAGTGATAGGGGGCACACCGGGGAGCTGTTTTTT	CASSDRGHTGELFF
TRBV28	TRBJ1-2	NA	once	TGTGCCAGCCGCCCGGAGTATGGCTACACCTTC	CASRPEYGYTF
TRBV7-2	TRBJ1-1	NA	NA	TGTGCCAGCAGCTTTGGGGCAGGGGTGGCCACTGAAGCTTTCTTT	CASSFGAGVATEAFF
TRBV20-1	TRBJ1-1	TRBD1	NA	TGCAGTGCGCCAGGGGGGACTGAAGCTTTCTTT	CSAPGGTEAFF
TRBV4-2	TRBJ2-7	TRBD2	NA	TGTGCCAGCAGCCATGAAAGCGGGAGAGGCTACGAGCAGTACTTC	CASSHESGRGYEQYF
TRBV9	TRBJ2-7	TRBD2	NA	TGTGCCAGCAGCGTTGACCTAGGGACTAGCGGGAGTTTAGACGAGCAGTACTTC	CASSVDLGTSGSLDEQYF
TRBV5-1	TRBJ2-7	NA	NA	TGCGCCAGCAGCCCCGGACAGACTTACGAGCAGTACTTC	CASSPGQTYEQYF
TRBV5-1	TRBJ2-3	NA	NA	TGCGCCAGCAGCTTGCTAGCGACAGATACGCAGTATTTT	CASSLLATDTQYF
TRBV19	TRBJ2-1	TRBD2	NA	TGTGCCAGTAGTATCAATAGCGGGGGGGCCTATGAGCAGTTCTTC	CASSINSGGAYEQFF
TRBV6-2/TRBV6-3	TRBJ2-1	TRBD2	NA	TGTGCCAGCAGTGGGGGACTAGAGACTTTGCGGTCCTACAATGAGCAGTTCTTC	CASSGGLETLRSYNEQFF
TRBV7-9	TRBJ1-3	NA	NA	TGTGCCAGCAGCCTGAGACAGGCGAGCTCTGGAAACACCATATATTTT	CASSLRQASSGNTIYF
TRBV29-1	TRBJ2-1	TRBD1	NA	TGCAGCTCTGGGACAGCCTACAATGAGCAGTTCTTC	CSSGTAYNEQFF
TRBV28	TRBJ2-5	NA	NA	TGTGCCAGCAGAACAGAAGAGACCCAGTACTTC	CASRTEETQYF
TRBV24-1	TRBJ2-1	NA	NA	TGTGCCACCGGTCGGGACAACCCTCCTTACAATGAGCAGTTCTTC	CATGRDNPPYNEQFF
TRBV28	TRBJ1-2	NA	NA	TGTGCCAGCAGAACCGCACAGGATACATTCTATGGCTACACCTTC	CASRTAQDTFYGYTF
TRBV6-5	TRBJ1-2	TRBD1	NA	TGTGCCAGCAGGATATGGACAGGGGGCGACTATGGCTACACCTTC	CASRIWTGGDYGYTF
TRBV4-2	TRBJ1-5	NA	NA	TGTGCCAGCGCGGGGGCCAGCAATCAGCCCCAGCATTTT	CASAGASNQPQHF
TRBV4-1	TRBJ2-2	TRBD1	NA	TGCGCCAGCAGCCAAGGAAGGTCTAGGACAGGGGGAACCGGGGAGCTGTTTTTT	CASSQGRSRTGGTGELFF